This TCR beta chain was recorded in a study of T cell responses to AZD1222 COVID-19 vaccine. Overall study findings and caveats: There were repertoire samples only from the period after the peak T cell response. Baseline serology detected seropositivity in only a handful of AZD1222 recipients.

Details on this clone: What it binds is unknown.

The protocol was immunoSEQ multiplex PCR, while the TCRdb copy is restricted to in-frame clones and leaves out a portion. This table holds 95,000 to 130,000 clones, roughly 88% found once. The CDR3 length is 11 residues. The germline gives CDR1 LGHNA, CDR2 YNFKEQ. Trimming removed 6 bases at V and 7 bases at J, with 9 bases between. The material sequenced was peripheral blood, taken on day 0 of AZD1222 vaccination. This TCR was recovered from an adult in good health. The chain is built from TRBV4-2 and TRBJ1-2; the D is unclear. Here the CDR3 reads CASRLEAGYTF. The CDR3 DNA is TGTGCCAGCAGGCTGGAGGCTGGCTACACCTTC.